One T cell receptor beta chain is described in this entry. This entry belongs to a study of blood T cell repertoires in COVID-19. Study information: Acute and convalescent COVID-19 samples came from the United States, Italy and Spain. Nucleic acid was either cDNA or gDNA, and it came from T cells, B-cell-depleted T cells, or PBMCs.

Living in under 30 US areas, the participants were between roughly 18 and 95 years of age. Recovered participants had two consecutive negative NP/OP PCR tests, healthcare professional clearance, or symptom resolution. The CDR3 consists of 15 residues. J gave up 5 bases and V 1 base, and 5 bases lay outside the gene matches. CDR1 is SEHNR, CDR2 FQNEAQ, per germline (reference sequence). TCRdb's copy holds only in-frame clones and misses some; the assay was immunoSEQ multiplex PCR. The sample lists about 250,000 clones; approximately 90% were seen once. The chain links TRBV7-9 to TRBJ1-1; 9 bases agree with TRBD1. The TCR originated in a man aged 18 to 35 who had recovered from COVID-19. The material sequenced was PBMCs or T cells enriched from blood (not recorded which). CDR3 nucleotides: TGTGCCAGCAGCTTAGTAACAGGGGGCTTGACTGAAGCTTTCTTT. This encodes CASSLVTGGLTEAFF.